This TCR beta chain was sequenced for a study of blood T cell dynamics during melanoma immunotherapy. The study, taken as a whole, reports: Cell-free DNA CDR3 sequences most resembled the immune-effector CD8+ subset, which was also most clonal. It remained unknown if the driving T cell clones were melanoma-specific.

To note about this clone: Its antigen is not identified.

Time point given: pre-treatment baseline. Response was assessed by RECIST 1.1 at 12 weeks, except a couple of rapid progressors. Patients with prior systemic cancer treatment, concomitant immunosuppressants, or other active malignancies were excluded. Sequencing used immunoSEQ multiplex PCR; TCRdb keeps in-frame clones, though not all of them. The sample lists thousands of clones, more than 95% seen once, with less than 2% in the top ten. Sequencing used effector memory CD8+ T cells from blood, obtained from a patient treated with checkpoint blockade. The clonotype originates from a human donor with melanoma.

The CDR3 region has the DNA TGCGCCAGCAGCTGGGTAGCGGGAGAAGGAGGCAATGAGCAGTTCTTC. Amino acid sequence: CASSWVAGEGGNEQFF. The chain recombines TRBV5-1 with TRBJ2-1; TRBD2 agrees at 9 bases. Germline V gene lookup returns CDR1 SGHRS and CDR2 YFSETQ. V trimming: 3 bases; J trimming: 6 bases; junction bases outside the gene matches: 10. The CDR3 sequence is 16 residues long.